The sequence of this TCR beta chain was determined in a study of shared clonotypes between healthy human individuals. Background on the study: Per-donor plates numbered three CD4 naive, three CD4 memory, two CD8 naive and one CD8 memory.

V lost 0 bases and J lost 3; bases outside the gene matches: 12. CDR3 length equals 17 residues. Per the germline V gene, CDR1 is SGHRS and CDR2 is YFSETQ. A word on this clone: What it binds is unknown.

Study findings and constraints: The sharing of about 5.3% of naive CD4 clonotypes was seen across a few donors.

Repertoires were generated with immunoSEQ multiplex PCR, while TCRdb's copy carries only in-frame clones and drops some. The sample consists of 2,500,000 or so clones, roughly 93% of them appearing once. The sequence derives from a young man in good health. Some clones in this sample may be carry-over from other donors' samples. The genes are TRBV5-1 and TRBJ2-7, with 7 bases lining up with TRBD2. The sequencing input was naive CD4+ T cells from PBMCs. The subset is: CD45RA+ positively selected. CDR3 sequence reads: CASSLVGGTGPLYEQYF. The DNA of the CDR3 is TGCGCCAGCAGCTTGGTGGGAGGGACGGGTCCCCTCTACGAGCAGTACTTC.